A single sample gave rise to the 10 T cell receptor beta chains below, sequenced in a study of T cells in Graves' hyperthyroidism and ophthalmopathy (dated 2019 in TCRdb). Libraries came from multiplex PCR. The run used an Illumina HiSeq 2000. Amplification of TCR beta CDR3 regions was carried out from RNA transcripts. A first-round RT-PCR of the TCR CDR3 used the HTBI primer set with the Qiagen OneStep RT-PCR kit. In TCRdb, the public reads were trimmed at Q25 with fastp and aligned with MiXCR, with productive beta chains retained. Under each unique CDR3 protein, matching rows form one entry showing the most common genes and DNA. A total of about 560,000 distinct CDR3 sequences appear in this sample, approximately 44% of them only once. The ten largest clones capture about 7.8% of the sample. The sequencing input was peripheral blood or thyroid tissue (not recorded which). These receptors all stem from a young woman with Graves' hyperthyroidism. Donor details come from another sample of the same person, matched by shared clones.

This clonotype was seen ten or more times. V is TRBV7-2 and J is TRBJ1-2; D uncertain. Germline assignment: CDR1 SGHTA and CDR2 FQGNSA. V was shortened by 2 bases and J by 6 bases, with 10 bases between the two germline ends. The length of the CDR3 is 13 residues. The chain's CDR3 is CASSLPQYHGYTF. The CDR3 coding sequence is TGTGCCAGCAGCTTACCCCAGTATCATGGCTACACCTTC.

This clonotype was seen many times. The V and J genes are TRBV10-2 and TRBJ1-5; a weak D match, TRBD1 (5 bases). From germline, CDR1 is WSHSY and CDR2 SAAADI. V gave up 6 bases and J gave up 3 bases, with 18 bases separating them. This CDR3 comprises 16 residues. The CDR3 region is CASREGGHLNNQPQHF. The CDR3 nucleotides are TGCGCCAGCAGGGAAGGTGGACATCTTAACAATCAGCCCCAGCATTTT.

The V and J genes are TRBV25-1 and TRBJ1-5, with D hard to call. Germline assignment: CDR1 MGHDK and CDR2 SYGVNS. Trimming stripped 5 bases from V and 2 bases from J, with 7 bases between. This CDR3 is 13 amino acids long. The CDR3 spells CASSRAGNQPQHF. Written as DNA, the CDR3 is TGTGCCAGCAGTAGGGCGGGCAATCAGCCCCAGCATTTT.

This clonotype was counted at least ten times. This chain uses TRBV29-1 with TRBJ2-5, with no clear D. CDR3 length equals 13 residues. Germline CDR1 reads SQVTM; CDR2 reads ANQGSEA. Deletions cut 2 bases from V and 2 bases from J, with 9 bases between. CDR3 in DNA: TGCAGCGTTGAATCCCAGGTGCAAGAGACCCAGTACTTC. Translated, it gives CSVESQVQETQYF.

The chain links TRBV29-1 to TRBJ1-1; tentatively, D is TRBD1 (5 bases). Germline loops: CDR1 SQVTM, CDR2 ANQGSEA. The CDR3 covers 11 residues. Trimming removed 7 bases from V and 4 bases from J, with 10 bases in between. The CDR3 DNA reads TGCAGCGGGCGGGGGGTCACTGAAGCTTTCTTT. Amino acids: CSGRGVTEAFF.

J is TRBJ2-7 and V is TRBV4-2, with 7 nucleotides matching TRBD1. V was clipped by 5 bases and J by 3 bases; unmatched bases: 7. The CDR3 spans 14 residues. CDR1 and CDR2 (germline): LGHNA, YNFKEQ. The CDR3 DNA follows: TGTGCCAGCAGCACGGGACAGAAGTTCTACGAGCAGTACTTC. This translates into CASSTGQKFYEQYF.

Turning to this clonotype: Lacking the conserved final phenylalanine or tryptophan, this CDR3 likely reflects a read error. The V call is TRBV6-1, the J call TRBJ1-1, with 8 bases identical to TRBD1. V shed 2 bases, J shed 3 bases, and the junction held 5 bases outside the gene matches. This CDR3 spans 15 amino acids. The germline V gene encodes CDR1 MNHNS and CDR2 SASEGT. CDR3 in DNA: TGTGCCAGCAGTGAAAGGACAGGGACGTACACTGAAGCTTTCCTT. It encodes CASSERTGTYTEAFL.

The CDR3 protein is CASSGEQGARNQPQHF. The CDR3 region has the DNA TGTGCCAGCAGTGGAGAACAGGGGGCGCGCAATCAGCCCCAGCATTTT. The J gene is TRBJ1-5, the V gene TRBV2; 9 bases line up with TRBD1. CDR3 size: 16 residues. With 4 bases clipped from V and 2 bases from J, the junction kept 6 bases outside the gene matches. Germline loops: CDR1 SNHLY, CDR2 FYNNEI.

The rearrangement uses TRBV7-6 and TRBJ2-7, with 12 positions matching TRBD2. The end of the DNA is better explained by TRBJ2-5, so the J call may be wrong. Germline CDR1 SGHVS, CDR2 FNYEAQ. This CDR3 contains 16 residues. The DNA for the CDR3 is TGTGCCAGCAGCGTTGCTCCGGGACTAGCGGGAGAGACCCAGTACTTC. Protein product: CASSVAPGLAGETQYF.

Only one count was recorded for this clonotype. The chain has TRBV7-2 and TRBJ2-5; the match to TRBD2 covers 8 bases. This CDR3 contains 13 residues. Germline V gives CDR1 SGHTA, CDR2 FQGNSA. V shed 3 bases and J 6 bases; nucleotides not matched to a gene: 3. In DNA, the CDR3 is TGTGCCAGCAGCTTCGGCGGGAGGCAGACCCAGTACTTC. It encodes CASSFGGRQTQYF.